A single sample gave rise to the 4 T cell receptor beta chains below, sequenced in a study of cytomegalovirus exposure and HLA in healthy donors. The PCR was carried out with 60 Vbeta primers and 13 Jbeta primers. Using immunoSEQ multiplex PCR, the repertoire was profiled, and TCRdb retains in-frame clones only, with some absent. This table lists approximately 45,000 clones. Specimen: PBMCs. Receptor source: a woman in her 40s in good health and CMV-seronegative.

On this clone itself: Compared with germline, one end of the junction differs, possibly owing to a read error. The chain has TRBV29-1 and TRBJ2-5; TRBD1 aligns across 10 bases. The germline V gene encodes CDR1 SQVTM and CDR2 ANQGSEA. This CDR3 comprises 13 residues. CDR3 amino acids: CSVEGQGGWTQYF. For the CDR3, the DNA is TGCAGCGTAGAAGGACAGGGGGGCTGGACCCAGTACTTC. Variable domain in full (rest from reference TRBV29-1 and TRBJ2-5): SAVISQKPSRDICQRGTSLTIQCQVDSQVTMMFWYRQQPGQSLTLIATANQGSEATYESGFVIDKFPISRPNLTFSTLTVSNMSPEDSSIYLCSVEGQGGWTQYFGPGTRLLVL.

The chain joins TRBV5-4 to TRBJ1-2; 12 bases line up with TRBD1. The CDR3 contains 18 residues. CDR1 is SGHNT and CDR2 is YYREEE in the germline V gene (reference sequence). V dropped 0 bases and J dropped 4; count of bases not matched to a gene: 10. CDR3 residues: CASSLGKGTGGAGYGYTF. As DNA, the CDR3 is TGTGCCAGCAGCTTGGGAAAAGGGACAGGGGGCGCTGGCTATGGCTACACCTTC. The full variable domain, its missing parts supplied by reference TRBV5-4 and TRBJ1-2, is ETGVTQSPTHLIKTRGQQVTLRCSSQSGHNTVSWYQQALGQGPQFIFQYYREEENGRGNFPPRFSGLQFPNYSSELNVNALELDDSALYLCASSLGKGTGGAGYGYTFGSGTRLTVV.

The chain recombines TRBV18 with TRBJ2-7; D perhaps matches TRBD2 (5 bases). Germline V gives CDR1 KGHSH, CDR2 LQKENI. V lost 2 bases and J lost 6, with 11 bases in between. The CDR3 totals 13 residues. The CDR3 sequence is CASSPTPRGEQYF. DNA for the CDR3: TGTGCCAGCTCACCAACGCCCCGGGGCGAGCAGTACTTC. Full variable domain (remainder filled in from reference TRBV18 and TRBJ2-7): NAGVMQNPRHLVRRRGQEARLRCSPMKGHSHVYWYRQLPEEGLKFMVYLQKENIIDESGMPKERFSAEFPKEGPSILRIQQVVRGDSAAYFCASSPTPRGEQYFGPGTRLTVT.

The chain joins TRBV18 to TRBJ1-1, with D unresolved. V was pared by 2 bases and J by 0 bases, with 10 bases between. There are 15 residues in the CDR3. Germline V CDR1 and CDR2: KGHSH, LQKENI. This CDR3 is CASSPGLRMNTEAFF. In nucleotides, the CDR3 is TGTGCCAGCTCACCAGGCCTCAGAATGAACACTGAAGCTTTCTTT.